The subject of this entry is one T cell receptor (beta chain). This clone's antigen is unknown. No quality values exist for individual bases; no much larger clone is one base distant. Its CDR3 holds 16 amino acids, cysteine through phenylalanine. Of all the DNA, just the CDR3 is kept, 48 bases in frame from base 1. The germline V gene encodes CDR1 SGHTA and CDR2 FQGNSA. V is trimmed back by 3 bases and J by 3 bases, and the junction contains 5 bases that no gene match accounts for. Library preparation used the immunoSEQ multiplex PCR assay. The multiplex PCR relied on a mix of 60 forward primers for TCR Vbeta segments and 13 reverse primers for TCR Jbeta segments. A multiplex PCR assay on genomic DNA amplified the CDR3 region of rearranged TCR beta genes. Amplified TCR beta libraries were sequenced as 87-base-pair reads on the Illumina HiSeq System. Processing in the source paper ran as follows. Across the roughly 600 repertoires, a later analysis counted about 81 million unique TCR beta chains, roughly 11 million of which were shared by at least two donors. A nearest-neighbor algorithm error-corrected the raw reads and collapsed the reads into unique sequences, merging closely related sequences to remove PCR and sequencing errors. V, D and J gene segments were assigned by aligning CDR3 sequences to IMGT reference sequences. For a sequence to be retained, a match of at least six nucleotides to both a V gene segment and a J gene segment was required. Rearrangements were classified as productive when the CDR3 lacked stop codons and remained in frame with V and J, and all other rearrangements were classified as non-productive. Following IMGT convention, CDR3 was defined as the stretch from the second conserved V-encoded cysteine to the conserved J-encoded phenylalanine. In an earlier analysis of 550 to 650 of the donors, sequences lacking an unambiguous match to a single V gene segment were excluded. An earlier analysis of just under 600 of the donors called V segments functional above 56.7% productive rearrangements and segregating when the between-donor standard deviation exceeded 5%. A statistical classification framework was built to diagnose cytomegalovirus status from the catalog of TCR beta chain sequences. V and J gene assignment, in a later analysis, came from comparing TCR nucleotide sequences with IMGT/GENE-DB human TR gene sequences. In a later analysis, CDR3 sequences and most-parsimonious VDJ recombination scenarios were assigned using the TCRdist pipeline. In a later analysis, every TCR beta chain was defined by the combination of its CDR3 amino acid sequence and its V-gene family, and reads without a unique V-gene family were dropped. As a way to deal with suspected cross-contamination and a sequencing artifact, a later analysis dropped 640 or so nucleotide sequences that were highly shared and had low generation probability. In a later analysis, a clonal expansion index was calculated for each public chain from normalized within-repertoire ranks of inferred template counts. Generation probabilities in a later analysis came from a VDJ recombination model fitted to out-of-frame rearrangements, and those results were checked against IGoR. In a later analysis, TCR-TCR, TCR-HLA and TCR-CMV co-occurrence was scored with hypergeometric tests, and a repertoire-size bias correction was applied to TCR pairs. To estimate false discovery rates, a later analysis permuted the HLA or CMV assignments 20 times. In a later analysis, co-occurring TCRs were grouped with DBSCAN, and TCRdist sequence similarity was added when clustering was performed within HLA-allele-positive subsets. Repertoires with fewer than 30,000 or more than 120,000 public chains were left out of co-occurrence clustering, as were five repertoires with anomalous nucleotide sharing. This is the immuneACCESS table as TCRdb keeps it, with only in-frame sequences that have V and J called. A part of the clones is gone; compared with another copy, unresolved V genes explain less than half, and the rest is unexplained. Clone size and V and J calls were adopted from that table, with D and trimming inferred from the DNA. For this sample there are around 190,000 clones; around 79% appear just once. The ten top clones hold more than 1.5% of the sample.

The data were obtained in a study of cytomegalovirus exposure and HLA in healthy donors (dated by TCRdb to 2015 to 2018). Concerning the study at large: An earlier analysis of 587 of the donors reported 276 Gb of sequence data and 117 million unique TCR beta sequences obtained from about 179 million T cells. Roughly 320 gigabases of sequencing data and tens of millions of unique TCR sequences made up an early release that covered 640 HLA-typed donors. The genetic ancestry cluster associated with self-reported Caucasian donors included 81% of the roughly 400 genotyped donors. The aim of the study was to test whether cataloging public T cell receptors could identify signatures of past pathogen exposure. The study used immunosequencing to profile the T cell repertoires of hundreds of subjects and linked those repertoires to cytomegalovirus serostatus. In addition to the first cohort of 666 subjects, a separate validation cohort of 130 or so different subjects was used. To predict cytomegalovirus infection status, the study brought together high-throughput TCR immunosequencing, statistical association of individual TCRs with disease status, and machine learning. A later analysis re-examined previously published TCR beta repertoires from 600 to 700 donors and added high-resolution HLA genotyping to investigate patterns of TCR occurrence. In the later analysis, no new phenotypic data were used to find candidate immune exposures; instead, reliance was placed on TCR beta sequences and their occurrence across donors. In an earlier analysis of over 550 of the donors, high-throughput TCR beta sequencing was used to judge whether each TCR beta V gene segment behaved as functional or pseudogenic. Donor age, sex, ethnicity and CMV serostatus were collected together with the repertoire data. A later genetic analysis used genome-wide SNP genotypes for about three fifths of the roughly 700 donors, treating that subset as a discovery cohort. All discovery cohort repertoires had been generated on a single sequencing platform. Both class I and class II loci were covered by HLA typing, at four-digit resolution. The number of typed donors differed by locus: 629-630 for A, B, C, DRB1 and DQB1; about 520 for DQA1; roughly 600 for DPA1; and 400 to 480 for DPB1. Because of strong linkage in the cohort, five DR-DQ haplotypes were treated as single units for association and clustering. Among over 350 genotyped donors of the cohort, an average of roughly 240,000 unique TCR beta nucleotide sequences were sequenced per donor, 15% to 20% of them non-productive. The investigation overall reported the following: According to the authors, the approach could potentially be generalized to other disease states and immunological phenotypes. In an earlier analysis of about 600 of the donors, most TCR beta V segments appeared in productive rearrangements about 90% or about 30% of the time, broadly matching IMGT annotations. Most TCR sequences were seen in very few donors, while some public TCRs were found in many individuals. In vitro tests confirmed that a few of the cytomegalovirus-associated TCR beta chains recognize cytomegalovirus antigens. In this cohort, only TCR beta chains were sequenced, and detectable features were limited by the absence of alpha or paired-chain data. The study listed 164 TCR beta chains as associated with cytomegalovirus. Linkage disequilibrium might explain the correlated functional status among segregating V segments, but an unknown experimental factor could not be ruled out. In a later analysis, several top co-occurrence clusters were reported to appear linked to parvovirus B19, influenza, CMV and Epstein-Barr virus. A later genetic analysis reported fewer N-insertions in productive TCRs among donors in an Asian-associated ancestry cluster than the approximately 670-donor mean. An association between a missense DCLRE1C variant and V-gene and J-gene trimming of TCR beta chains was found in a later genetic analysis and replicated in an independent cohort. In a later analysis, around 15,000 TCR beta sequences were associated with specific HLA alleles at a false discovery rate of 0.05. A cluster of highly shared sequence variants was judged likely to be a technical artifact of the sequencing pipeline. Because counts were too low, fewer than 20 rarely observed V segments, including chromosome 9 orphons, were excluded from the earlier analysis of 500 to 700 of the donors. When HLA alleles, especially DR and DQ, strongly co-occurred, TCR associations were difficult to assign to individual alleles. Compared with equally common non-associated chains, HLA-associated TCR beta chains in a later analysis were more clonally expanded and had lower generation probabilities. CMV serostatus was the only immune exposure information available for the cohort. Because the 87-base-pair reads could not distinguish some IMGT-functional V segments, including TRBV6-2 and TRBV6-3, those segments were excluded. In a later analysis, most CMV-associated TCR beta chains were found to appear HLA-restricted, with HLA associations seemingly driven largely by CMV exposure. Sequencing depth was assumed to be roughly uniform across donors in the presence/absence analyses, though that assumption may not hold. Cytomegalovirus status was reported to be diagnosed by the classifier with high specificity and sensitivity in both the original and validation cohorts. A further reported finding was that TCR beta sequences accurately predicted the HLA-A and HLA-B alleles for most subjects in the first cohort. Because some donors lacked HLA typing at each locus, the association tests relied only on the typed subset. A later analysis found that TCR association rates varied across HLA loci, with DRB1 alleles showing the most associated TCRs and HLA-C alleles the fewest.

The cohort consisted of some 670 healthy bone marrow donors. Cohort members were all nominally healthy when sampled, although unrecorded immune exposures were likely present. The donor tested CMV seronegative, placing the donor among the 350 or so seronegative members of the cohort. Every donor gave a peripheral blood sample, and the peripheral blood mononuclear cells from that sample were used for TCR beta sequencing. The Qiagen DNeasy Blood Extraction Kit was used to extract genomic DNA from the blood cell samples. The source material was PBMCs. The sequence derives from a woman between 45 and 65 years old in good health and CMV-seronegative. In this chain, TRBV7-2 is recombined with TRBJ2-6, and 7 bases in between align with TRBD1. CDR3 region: CASSFKGAVGANVLTF. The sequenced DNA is TGTGCCAGCAGCTTTAAGGGGGCTGTTGGGGCCAACGTCCTGACTTTC.